The entry below describes one T cell receptor beta chain. TCRdb re-called clones via MiXCR from the PCR reads. The profile shows 30,000 to 45,000 clones, around 20% of them singletons. The data are from a study of metastatic and nonmetastatic thyroid tumors. Between the trimmed V and J ends, which lost 5 bases and 5 bases, there was a span of 9 bases. Germline-derived CDR1 and CDR2 are SEHNR and FQNEAQ (reference sequence). CDR3 length equals 12 residues. Ahead of thyroid surgery, no patient had received treatment of any kind. The rearrangement uses TRBV7-9 and TRBJ1-2; D uncertain. Sequencing used blood. This sequence was found in a female donor with papillary thyroid cancer or a benign thyroid nodule (not recorded which). Some clones in this sample may be carry-over from other donors' samples. The CDR3 coding sequence is TGTGCCAGCAGCCCCGAGAAGTATGGCTACACCTTC. Amino acids: CASSPEKYGYTF.